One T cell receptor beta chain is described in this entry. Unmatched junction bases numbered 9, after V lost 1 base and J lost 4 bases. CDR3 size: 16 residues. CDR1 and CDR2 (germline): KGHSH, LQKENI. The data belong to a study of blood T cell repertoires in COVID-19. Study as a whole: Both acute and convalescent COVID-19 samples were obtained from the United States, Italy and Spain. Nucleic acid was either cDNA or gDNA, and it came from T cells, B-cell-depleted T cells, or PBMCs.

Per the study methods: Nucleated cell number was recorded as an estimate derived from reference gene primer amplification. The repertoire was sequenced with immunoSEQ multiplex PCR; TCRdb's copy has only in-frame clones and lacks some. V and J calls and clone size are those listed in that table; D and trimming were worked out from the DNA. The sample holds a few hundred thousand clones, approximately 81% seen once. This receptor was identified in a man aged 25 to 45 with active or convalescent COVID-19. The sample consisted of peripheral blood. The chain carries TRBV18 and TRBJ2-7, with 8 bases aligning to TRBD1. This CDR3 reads CASSPRAGGIDYEQYF. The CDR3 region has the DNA TGTGCCAGCTCACCACGGGCAGGGGGCATAGATTACGAGCAGTACTTC.